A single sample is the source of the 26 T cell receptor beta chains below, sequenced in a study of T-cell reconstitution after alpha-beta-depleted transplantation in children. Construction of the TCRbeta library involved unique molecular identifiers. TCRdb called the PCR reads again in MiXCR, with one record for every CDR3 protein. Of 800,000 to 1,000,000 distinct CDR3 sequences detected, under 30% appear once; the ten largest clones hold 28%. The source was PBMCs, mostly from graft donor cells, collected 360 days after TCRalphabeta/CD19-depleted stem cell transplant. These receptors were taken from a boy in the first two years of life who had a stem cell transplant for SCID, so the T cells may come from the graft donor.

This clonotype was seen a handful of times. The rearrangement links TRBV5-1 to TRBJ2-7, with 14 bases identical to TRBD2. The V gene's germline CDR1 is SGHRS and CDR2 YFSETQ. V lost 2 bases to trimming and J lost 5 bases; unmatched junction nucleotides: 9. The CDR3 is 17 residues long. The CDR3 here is CASSFSGTSGGLDEQYF. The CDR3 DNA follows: TGCGCCAGCAGCTTTTCCGGGACTAGCGGGGGATTGGACGAGCAGTACTTC.

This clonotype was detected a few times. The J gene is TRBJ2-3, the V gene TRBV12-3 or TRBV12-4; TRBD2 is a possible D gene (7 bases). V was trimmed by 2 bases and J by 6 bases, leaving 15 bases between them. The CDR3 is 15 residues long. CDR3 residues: CASSLFGGAWDTQYF. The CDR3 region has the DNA TGTGCCAGCAGTTTATTTGGGGGGGCTTGGGATACGCAGTATTTT.

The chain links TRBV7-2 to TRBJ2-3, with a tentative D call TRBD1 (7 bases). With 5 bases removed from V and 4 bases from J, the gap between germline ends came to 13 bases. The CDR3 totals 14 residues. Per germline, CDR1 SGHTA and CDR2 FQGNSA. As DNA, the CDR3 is TGTGCCAGCAGCCTTACAGGGGAGGCAGATACGCAGTATTTT. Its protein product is CASSLTGEADTQYF.

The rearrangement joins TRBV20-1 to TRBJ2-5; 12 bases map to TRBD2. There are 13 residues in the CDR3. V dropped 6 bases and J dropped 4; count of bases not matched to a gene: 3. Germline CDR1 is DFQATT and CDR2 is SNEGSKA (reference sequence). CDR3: CSAWGLAGETQYF. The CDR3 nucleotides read TGCAGTGCGTGGGGACTAGCGGGAGAGACCCAGTACTTC.

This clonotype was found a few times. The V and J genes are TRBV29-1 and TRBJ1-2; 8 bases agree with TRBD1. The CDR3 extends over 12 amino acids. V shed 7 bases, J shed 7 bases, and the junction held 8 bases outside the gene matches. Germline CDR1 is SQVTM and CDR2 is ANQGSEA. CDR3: CSAGQGGLGYTF. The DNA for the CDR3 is TGCAGCGCCGGACAGGGTGGACTTGGCTACACCTTC.

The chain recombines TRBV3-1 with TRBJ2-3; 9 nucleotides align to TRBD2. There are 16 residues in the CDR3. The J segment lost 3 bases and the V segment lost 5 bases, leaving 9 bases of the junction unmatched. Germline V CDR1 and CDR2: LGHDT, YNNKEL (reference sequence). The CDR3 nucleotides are TGTGCCAGCAGCATAACCGGGACTAGCTTTACAGATACGCAGTATTTT. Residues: CASSITGTSFTDTQYF.

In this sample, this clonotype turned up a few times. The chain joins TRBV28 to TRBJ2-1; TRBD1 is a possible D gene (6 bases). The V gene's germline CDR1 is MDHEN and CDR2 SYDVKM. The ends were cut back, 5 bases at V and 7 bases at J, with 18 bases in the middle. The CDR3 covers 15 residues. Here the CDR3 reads CASSEYRVLRNEQFF. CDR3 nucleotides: TGTGCCAGCAGTGAATACAGGGTTTTAAGGAATGAGCAGTTCTTC.

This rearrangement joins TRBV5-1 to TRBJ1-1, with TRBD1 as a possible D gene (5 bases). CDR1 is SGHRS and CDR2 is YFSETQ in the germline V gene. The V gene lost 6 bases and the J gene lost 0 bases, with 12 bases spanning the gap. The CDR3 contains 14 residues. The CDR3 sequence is CASTVGTVNTEAFF. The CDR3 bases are TGCGCCAGCACAGTGGGGACGGTGAACACTGAAGCTTTCTTT.

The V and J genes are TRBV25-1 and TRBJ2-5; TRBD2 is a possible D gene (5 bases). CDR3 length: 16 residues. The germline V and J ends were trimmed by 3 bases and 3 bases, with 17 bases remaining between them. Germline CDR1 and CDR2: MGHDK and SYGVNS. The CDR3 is CASSDALREIEETQYF. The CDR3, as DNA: TGTGCCAGCAGTGACGCCCTCCGGGAAATCGAAGAGACCCAGTACTTC.

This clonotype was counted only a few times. The CDR3 sequence: CASSSTSGAWEQFF. The CDR3 DNA is TGTGCCAGCAGCTCAACATCCGGGGCCTGGGAGCAGTTCTTC. The V call is TRBV7-7, the J call TRBJ2-1; the D gene could be TRBD1 or TRBD2 (5 bases each). The CDR3 consists of 14 residues. The V gene lost 4 bases and the J gene lost 10 bases, with 17 bases spanning the gap. Germline assignment: CDR1 SSHAT and CDR2 FNYEAQ (reference sequence).

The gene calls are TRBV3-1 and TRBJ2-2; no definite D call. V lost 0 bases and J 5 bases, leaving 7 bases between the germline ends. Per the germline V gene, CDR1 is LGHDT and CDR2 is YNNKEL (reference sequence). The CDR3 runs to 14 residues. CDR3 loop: CASSQEVVTGELFF. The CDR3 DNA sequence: TGTGCCAGCAGCCAAGAGGTAGTGACCGGGGAGCTGTTTTTT. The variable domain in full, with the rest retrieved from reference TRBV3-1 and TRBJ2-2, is DTAVSQTPKYLVTQMGNDKSIKCEQNLGHDTMYWYKQDSKKFLKIMFSYNNKELIINETVPNRFSPKSPDKAHLNLHINSLELGDSAVYFCASSQEVVTGELFFGEGSRLTVL.

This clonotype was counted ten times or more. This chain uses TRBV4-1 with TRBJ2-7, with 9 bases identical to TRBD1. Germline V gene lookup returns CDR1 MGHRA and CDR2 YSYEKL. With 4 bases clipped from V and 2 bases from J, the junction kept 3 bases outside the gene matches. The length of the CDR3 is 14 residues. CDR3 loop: CASSRGQGPYEQYF. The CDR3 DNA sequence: TGCGCCAGCAGCCGGGGACAGGGTCCCTACGAGCAGTACTTC.

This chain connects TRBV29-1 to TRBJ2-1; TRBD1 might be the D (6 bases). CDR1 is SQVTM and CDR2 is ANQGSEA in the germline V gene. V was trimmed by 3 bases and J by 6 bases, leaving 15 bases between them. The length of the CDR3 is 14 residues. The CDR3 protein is CSVDAPARGNEQFF. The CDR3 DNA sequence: TGCAGCGTTGATGCCCCAGCCAGGGGCAATGAGCAGTTCTTC.

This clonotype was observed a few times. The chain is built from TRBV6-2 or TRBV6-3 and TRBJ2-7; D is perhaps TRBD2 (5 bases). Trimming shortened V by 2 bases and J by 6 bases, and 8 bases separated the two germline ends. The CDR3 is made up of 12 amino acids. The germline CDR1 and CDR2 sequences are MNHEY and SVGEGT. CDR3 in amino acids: CASSYRGIEQYF. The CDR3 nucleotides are TGTGCCAGCAGTTACCGGGGAATCGAGCAGTACTTC.

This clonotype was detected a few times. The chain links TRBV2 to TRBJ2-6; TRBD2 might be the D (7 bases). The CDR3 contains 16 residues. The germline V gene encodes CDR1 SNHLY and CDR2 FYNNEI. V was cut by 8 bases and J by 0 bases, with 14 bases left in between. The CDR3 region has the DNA TGTGCCAGCCGTGGGGGGGCCCACTCTGGGGCCAACGTCCTGACTTTC. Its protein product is CASRGGAHSGANVLTF.

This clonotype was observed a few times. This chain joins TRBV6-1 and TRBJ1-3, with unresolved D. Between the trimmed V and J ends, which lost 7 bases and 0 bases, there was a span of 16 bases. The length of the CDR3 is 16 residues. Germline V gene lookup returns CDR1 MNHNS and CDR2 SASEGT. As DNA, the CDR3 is TGTGCCAGCAACCCAGCGATCTCGAGCTCTGGAAACACCATATATTTT. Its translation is CASNPAISSSGNTIYF.

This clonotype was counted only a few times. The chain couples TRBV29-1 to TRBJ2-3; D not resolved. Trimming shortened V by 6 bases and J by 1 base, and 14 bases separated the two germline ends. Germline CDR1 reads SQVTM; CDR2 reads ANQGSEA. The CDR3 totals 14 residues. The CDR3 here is CSVTRARRTDTQYF. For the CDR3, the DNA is TGCAGCGTAACCCGGGCACGACGCACAGATACGCAGTATTTT.

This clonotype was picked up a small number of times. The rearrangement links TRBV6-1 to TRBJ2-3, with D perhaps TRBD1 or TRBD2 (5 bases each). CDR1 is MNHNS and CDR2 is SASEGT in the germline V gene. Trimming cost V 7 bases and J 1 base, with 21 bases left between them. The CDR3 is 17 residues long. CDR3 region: CASKGDLRGWGTDTQYF. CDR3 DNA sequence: TGTGCCAGCAAAGGGGATCTACGGGGTTGGGGCACAGATACGCAGTATTTT.

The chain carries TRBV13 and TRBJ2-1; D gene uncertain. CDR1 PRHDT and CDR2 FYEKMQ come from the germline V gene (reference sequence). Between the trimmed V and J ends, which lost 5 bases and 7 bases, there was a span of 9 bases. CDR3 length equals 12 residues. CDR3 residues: CASSAFHNEQFF. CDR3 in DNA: TGTGCCAGCAGCGCCTTTCATAATGAGCAGTTCTTC.

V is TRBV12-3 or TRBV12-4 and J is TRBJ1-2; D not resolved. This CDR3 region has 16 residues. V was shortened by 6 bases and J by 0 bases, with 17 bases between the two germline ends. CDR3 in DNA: TGTGCCAGCAGCCCCAGGATTCGGGCGACTAACTATGGCTACACCTTC. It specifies CASSPRIRATNYGYTF.

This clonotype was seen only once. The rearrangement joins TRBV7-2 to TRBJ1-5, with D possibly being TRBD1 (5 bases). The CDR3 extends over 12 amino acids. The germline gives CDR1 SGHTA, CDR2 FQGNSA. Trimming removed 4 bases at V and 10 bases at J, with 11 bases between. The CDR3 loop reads CASSSRGSPQHF. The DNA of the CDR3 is TGTGCCAGCAGCTCTAGGGGTTCACCCCAGCATTTT.

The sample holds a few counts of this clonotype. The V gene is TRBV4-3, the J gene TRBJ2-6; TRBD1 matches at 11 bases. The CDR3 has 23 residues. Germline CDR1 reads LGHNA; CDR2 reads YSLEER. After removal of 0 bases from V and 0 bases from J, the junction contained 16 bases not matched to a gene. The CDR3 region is CASSQELDRGRMASLSGANVLTF. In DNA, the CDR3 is TGCGCCAGCAGCCAAGAACTGGACAGGGGGCGGATGGCGAGTCTCTCTGGGGCCAACGTCCTGACTTTC.

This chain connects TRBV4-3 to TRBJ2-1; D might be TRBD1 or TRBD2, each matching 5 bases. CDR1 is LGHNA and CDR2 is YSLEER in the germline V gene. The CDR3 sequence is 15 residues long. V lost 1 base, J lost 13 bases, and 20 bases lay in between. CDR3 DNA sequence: TGCGCCAGCAGCCAAGGGGGACCAATGCCCGCCATCCAGTTCTTC. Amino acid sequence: CASSQGGPMPAIQFF.

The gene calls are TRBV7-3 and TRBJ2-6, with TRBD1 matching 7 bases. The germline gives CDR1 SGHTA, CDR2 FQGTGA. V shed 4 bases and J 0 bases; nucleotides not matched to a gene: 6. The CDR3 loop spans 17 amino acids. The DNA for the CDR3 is TGTGCCAGCAGCTACGACAGGGTTCTCTCTGGGGCCAACGTCCTGACTTTC. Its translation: CASSYDRVLSGANVLTF.

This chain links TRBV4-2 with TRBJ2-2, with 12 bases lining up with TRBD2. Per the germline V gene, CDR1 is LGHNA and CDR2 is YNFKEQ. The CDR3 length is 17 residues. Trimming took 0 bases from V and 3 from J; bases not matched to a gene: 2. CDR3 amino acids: CASSQEASGGDTGELFF. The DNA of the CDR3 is TGTGCCAGCAGCCAAGAAGCTAGCGGGGGGGACACCGGGGAGCTGTTTTTT.

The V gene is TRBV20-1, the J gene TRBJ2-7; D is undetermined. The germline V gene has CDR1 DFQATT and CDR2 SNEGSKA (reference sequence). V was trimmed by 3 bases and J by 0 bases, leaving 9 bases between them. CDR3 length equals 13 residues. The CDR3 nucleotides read TGCAGTGCTAGGAGTCGGAGCTCCTACGAGCAGTACTTC. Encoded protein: CSARSRSSYEQYF.